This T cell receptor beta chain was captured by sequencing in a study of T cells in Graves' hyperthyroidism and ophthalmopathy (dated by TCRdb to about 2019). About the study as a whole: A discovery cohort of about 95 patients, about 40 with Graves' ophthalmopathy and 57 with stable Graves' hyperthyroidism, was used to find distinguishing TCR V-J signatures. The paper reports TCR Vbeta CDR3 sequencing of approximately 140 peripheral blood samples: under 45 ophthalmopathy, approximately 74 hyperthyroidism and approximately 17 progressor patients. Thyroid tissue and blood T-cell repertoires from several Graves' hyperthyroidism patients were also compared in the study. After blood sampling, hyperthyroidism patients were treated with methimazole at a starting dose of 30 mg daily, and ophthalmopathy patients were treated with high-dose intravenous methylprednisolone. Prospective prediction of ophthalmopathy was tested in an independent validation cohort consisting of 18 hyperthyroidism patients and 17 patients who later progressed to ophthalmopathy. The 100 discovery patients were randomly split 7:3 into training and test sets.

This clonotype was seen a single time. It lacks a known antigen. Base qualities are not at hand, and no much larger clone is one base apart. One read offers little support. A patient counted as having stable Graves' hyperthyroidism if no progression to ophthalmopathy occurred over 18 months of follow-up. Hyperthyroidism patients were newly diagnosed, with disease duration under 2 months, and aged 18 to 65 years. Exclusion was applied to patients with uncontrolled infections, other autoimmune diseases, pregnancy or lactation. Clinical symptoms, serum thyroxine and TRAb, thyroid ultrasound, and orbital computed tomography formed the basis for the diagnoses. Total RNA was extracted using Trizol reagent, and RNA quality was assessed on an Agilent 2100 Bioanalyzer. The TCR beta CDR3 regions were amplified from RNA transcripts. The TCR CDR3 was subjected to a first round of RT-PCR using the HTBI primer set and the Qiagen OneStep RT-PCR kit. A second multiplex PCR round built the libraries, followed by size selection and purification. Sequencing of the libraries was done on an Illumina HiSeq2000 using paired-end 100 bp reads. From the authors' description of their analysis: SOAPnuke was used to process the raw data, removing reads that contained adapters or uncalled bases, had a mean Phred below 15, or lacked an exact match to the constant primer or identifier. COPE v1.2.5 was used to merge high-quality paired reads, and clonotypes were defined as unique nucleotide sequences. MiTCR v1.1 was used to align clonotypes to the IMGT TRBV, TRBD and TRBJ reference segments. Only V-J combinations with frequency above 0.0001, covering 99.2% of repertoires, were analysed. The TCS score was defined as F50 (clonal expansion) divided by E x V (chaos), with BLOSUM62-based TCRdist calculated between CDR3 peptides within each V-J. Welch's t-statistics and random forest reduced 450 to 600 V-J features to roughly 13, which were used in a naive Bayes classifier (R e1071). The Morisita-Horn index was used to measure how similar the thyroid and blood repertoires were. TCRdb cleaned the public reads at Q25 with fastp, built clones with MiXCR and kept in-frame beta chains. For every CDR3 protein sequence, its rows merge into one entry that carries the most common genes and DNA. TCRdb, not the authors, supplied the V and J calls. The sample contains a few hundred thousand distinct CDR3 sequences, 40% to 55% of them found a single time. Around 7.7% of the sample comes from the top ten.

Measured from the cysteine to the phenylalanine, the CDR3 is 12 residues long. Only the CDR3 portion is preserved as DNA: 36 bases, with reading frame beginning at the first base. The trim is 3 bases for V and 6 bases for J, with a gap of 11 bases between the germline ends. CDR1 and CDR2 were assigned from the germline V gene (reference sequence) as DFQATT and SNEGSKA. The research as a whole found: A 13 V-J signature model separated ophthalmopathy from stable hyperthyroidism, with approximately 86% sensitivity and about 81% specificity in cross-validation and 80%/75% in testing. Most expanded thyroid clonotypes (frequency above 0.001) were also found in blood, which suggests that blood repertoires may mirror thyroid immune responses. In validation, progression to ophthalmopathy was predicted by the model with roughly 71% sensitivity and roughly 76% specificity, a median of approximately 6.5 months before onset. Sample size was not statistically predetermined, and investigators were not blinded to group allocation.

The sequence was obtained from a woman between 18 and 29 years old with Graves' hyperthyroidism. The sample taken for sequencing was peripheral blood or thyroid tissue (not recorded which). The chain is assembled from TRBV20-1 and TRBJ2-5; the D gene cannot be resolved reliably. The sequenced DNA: TGCAGTGCTAGTTCGGTCCGCCAGACCCAGTACTTC. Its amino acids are CSASSVRQTQYF.